These 15 T cell receptor beta chains originate from one sample sequenced in a study of T cell responses to AZD1222 COVID-19 vaccine. Some clones are missing from TCRdb's copy, which holds only in-frame ones; the method was immunoSEQ multiplex PCR. Among 150,000 to 200,000 clones listed, roughly 92% were seen once. The sample in question was peripheral blood, obtained on day 0 of AZD1222 vaccination. These TCRs come from an adult in good health.

The CDR3 protein is CATSRGRTDTQYF. The CDR3, as DNA: TGTGCCACCAGCAGAGGTCGCACAGATACGCAGTATTTT. This chain uses TRBV15 with TRBJ2-3; D unclear. CDR3 length equals 13 residues. Germline values: CDR1 LNHNV, CDR2 YYDKDF (reference sequence). The V and J ends lost 1 base and 1 base respectively, with 3 bases between them.

The chain couples TRBV7-9 to TRBJ1-1, with unresolved D. Germline lookup yields CDR1 SEHNR and CDR2 FQNEAQ (reference sequence). V was clipped by 0 bases and J by 3 bases, with 11 bases between them. The CDR3 consists of 15 residues. Here the CDR3 reads CASSLAVGIHTEAFF. The CDR3 DNA reads TGTGCCAGCAGCTTAGCCGTCGGGATCCACACTGAAGCTTTCTTT.

This chain joins TRBV5-1 and TRBJ1-1; D gene ambiguous. CDR3 length: 14 amino acids. Germline V gene data show CDR1 as SGHRS and CDR2 as YFSETQ. The germline V and J ends were trimmed by 0 bases and 0 bases, with 6 bases remaining between them. The CDR3 DNA follows: TGCGCCAGCAGCTTGGCTCCTGTGAACACTGAAGCTTTCTTT. This sequence encodes CASSLAPVNTEAFF.

This chain links TRBV7-9 with TRBJ1-3; perhaps TRBD1 as D (5 bases). V lost 5 bases to trimming and J lost 0 bases, with 11 bases between them. This CDR3 is built from 15 residues. Looked up from germline, CDR1 is SEHNR and CDR2 is FQNEAQ (reference sequence). The CDR3 protein is CASSNGASSGNTIYF. The CDR3 DNA reads as TGTGCCAGCAGCAACGGGGCATCCTCTGGAAACACCATATATTTT.

The CDR3 sequence: CASSSGLALEQYF. The CDR3 coding sequence is TGTGCCAGCAGCTCGGGACTAGCACTCGAGCAGTACTTC. The J gene is TRBJ2-7, the V gene TRBV3-1 (or the pseudogene TRBV3-2); the match to TRBD2 covers 9 bases. The CDR3 totals 13 residues. V lost 5 bases, J lost 6 bases, and 5 bases stayed unmatched. Germline-derived CDR1 and CDR2 are LGHDT and YNNKEL (reference sequence).

V is TRBV29-1 and J is TRBJ2-1; 7 positions agree with TRBD1. The J segment lost 6 bases and the V segment lost 2 bases, leaving 13 bases of the junction unmatched. In germline, CDR1 is SQVTM, CDR2 ANQGSEA. There are 16 residues in the CDR3. CDR3 protein: CSVEKERQGWSNEQFF. The DNA for the CDR3 is TGCAGCGTTGAAAAGGAAAGACAGGGCTGGAGCAATGAGCAGTTCTTC.

V is TRBV7-9 and J is TRBJ1-4; D uncertain. Trimming left V 1 base short and J 8 bases short, with 11 bases between. Germline CDR1 is SEHNR and CDR2 is FQNEAQ (reference sequence). This CDR3 is 14 amino acids long. The CDR3 region is CASSLDGRSEKLFF. For the CDR3, the DNA is TGTGCCAGCAGCTTAGACGGCCGATCCGAAAAACTGTTTTTT.

The rearrangement uses TRBV30 and TRBJ2-3; D is perhaps TRBD1 (6 bases). V gave up 2 bases and J gave up 2 bases, with 11 bases separating them. CDR3 size: 14 residues. Germline CDR1 GTSNPN, CDR2 SVGIG (reference sequence). In nucleotides, the CDR3 is TGTGCCTGGAGTCCGGACAGATACACAGATACGCAGTATTTT. It codes for CAWSPDRYTDTQYF.

The chain has TRBV19 and TRBJ2-7, with 9 positions matching TRBD1. This CDR3 is 15 amino acids long. V lost 5 bases, J lost 2 bases, and 7 bases stayed unmatched. Germline V lookup: CDR1 LNHDA, CDR2 SQIVND (reference sequence). The CDR3 DNA reads as TGTGCCAGTAGTTCGGGACAGGGAAACCCCTACGAGCAGTACTTC. It translates to CASSSGQGNPYEQYF.

The chain joins TRBV27 to TRBJ1-1, with a possible D match to TRBD1 (5 bases). CDR1 and CDR2 from the germline V gene are MNHEY and SMNVEV (reference sequence). V lost 4 bases and J 4 bases, leaving 19 bases between the germline ends. The CDR3 runs 16 residues. CDR3 protein: CASSSSVGDRGTEAFF. CDR3 nucleotide sequence: TGTGCCAGCAGTTCCTCCGTGGGGGACCGGGGCACTGAAGCTTTCTTT.

The J gene is TRBJ1-2, the V gene TRBV2, with D uncertain. CDR1 and CDR2 from the germline V gene are SNHLY and FYNNEI. The CDR3 consists of 13 residues. V was pared by 6 bases and J by 4 bases, with 12 bases between. The CDR3 DNA sequence: TGTGCCAGCAGGGCCGAAGAAGGCTATGGCTACACCTTC. Translated, it gives CASRAEEGYGYTF. Variable domain in full (rest from reference TRBV2 and TRBJ1-2): EPEVTQTPSHQVTQMGQEVILRCVPISNHLYFYWYRQILGQKVEFLVSFYNNEISEKSEIFDDQFSVERPDGSNFTLKIRSTKLEDSAMYFCASRAEEGYGYTFGSGTRLTVV.

The chain uses TRBV5-1 and TRBJ2-7, with 9 bases that match TRBD1. Germline V gene lookup returns CDR1 SGHRS and CDR2 YFSETQ. V shed 4 bases and J 8 bases; nucleotides not matched to a gene: 7. The CDR3 totals 13 residues. Written as DNA, the CDR3 is TGCGCCAGCAGCGCCCTAACAGGGGGCAAGCAGTACTTC. This encodes CASSALTGGKQYF.

The table lists this clone with a count of one. This chain connects TRBV18 to TRBJ2-7; D is perhaps TRBD1 (5 bases). The CDR3 is 13 amino acids. The V end lost 1 base, the J end lost 5 bases, and 9 bases lay between the germline ends. Germline lookup yields CDR1 KGHSH and CDR2 LQKENI. CDR3 sequence (DNA): TGTGCCAGCTCACCACAGGGGTTCCACGAGCAGTACTTC. Translation: CASSPQGFHEQYF. Filled out from reference TRBV18 and TRBJ2-7, the complete variable domain reads NAGVMQNPRHLVRRRGQEARLRCSPMKGHSHVYWYRQLPEEGLKFMVYLQKENIIDESGMPKERFSAEFPKEGPSILRIQQVVRGDSAAYFCASSPQGFHEQYFGPGTRLTVT.

The CDR3 is CTSSPQDYEQYF. The CDR3 DNA reads as TGCACCAGCAGCCCCCAGGACTACGAGCAGTACTTC. This chain joins TRBV1 and TRBJ2-7; TRBD1, as called in the table, went unchecked against the DNA. TRBV1 is marked as a pseudogene. The CDR3 has 12 amino acids.

This clone was counted between two and nine times. The CDR3 spells CASSLQRLGYEQYF. In DNA, the CDR3 is TGTGCCAGCAGCTTACAGCGACTCGGATACGAGCAGTACTTC. The rearrangement links TRBV11-2 to TRBJ2-7; D remains unclear. V was clipped by 2 bases and J by 4 bases, with 12 bases between them. In germline, CDR1 is SGHAT, CDR2 FQNNGV. This CDR3 is 14 amino acids long. Full variable domain (rest looked up from reference TRBV11-2 and TRBJ2-7): EAGVAQSPRYKIIEKRQSVAFWCNPISGHATLYWYQQILGQGPKLLIQFQNNGVVDDSQLPKDRFSAERLKGVDSTLKIQPAKLEDSAVYLCASSLQRLGYEQYFGPGTRLTVT.